The clone carrying this T cell receptor (beta chain) came up a few times. Antigen unknown. The data belong to a study of shared clonotypes between healthy human individuals. For the study at large: The study drew on a couple of women and a few men aged 18 to 49 as donors. Study-level results: Clonotype sharing levels among donors were expected to vary with sequencing depth. It was the non-shared clonotypes that had lower generation probabilities than clonotypes shared by all four donors.

There were no recent acute infections or vaccinations among the donors, who were healthy HIV-negative adults. Trimming cost V 3 bases and J 2 bases; bases outside gene matches: 7. The CDR3 contains 15 residues. The germline V gene encodes CDR1 GTSNPN and CDR2 SVGIG (reference sequence). TCRdb keeps only in-frame clones here, not all; method: immunoSEQ multiplex PCR. The sample shows 2 million to 3 million clones, more than 80% of them seen only once. Sequenced input: naive CD4+ T cells sorted from blood. As to subset: CD45RA+ positively selected. This receptor was identified in a man younger than 35 in good health. The chain carries TRBV30 and TRBJ1-5; 7 positions agree with TRBD1. The CDR3 bases are TGTGCCTGGAGAACCACAGGGGTTGGCAATCAGCCCCAGCATTTT. This gives the protein CAWRTTGVGNQPQHF.